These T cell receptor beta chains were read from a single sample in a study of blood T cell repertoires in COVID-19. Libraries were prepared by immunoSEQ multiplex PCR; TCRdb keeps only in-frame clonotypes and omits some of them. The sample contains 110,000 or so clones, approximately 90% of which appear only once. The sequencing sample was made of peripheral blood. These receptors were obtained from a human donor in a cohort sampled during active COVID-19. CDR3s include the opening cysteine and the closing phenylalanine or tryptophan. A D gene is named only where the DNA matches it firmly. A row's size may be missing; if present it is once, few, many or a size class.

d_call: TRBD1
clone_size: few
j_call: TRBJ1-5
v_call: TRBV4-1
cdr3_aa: CASSQADRGPQPQHF
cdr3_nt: TGCGCCAGCAGCCAGGCCGACAGGGGGCCGCAGCCCCAGCATTTT

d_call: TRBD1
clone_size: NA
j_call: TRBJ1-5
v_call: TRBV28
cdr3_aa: CASSFSLRDRGRREGQPQHF
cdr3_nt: TGTGCCAGCAGTTTCTCCCTCCGGGACAGGGGGCGTAGGGAGGGTCAGCCCCAGCATTTT

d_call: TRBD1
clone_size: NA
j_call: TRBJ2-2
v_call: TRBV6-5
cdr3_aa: CASKNRGTGELFF
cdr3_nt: TGTGCCAGCAAGAACAGGGGCACCGGGGAGCTGTTTTTT

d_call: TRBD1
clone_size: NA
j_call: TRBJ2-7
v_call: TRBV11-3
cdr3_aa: CASSLGGLGQRSYEQYF
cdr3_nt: TGTGCCAGCAGCTTAGGGGGGCTGGGACAGCGATCCTACGAGCAGTACTTC

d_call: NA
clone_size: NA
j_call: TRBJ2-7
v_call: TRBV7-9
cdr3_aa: CASSRTTLSSGEQYF
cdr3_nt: TGTGCCAGCAGCCGGACGACTCTATCCTCGGGAGAGCAGTACTTC

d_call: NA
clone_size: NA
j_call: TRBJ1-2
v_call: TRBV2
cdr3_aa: CASSGQLYGYTF
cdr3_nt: TGTGCCAGCAGTGGACAGCTATATGGCTACACCTTC

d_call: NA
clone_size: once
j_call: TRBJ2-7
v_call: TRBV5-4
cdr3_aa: CASSLSQLSYEQYF
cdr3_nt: TGTGCCAGCAGCTTGAGTCAACTCTCCTACGAGCAGTACTTC

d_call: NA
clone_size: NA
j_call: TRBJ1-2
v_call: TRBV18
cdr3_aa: CASSKTGSDYGYTF
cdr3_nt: TGTGCCAGCTCCAAGACAGGCTCGGACTATGGCTACACCTTC

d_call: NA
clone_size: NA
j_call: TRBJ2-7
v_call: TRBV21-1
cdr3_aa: CATQPPGLTYEQYF
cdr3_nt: TGTGCCACCCAGCCCCCGGGGTTGACCTACGAGCAGTACTTC

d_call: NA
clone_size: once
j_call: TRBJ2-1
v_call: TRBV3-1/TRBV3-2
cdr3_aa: CASSQRVSRDEQFF
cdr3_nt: TGTGCCAGCAGCCAGCGAGTATCACGGGATGAGCAGTTCTTC

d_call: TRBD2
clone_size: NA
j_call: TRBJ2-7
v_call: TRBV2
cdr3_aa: CASKTSGGVYEQYF
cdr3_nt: TGTGCCAGCAAGACTAGCGGGGGAGTGTACGAGCAGTACTTC

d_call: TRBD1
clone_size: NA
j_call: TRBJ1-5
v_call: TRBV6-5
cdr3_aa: CASSYSNRGQDQPQHF
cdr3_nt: TGTGCCAGCAGTTACTCGAACAGGGGGCAAGATCAGCCCCAGCATTTT

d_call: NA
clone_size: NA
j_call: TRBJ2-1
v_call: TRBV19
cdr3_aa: CASSRLRNEQFF
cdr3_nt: TGTGCCAGTAGTCGACTACGGAATGAGCAGTTCTTC

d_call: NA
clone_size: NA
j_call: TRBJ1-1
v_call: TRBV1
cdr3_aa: CTSSQRETEAFF
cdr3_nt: TGCACCAGCAGCCAGAGGGAGACTGAAGCTTTCTTT

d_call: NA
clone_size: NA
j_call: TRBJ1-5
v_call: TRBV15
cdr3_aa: CATSRGRDNQPQHF
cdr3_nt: TGTGCCACCAGCAGAGGTCGGGACAATCAGCCCCAGCATTTT

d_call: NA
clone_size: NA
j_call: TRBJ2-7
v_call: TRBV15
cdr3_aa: CATSRVAEAGPRKQYF
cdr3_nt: TGTGCCACCAGCAGAGTAGCGGAGGCAGGGCCAAGGAAGCAGTACTTC

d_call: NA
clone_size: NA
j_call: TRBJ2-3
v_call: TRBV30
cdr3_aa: CAWSVEVTDTQYF
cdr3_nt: TGTGCCTGGAGTGTAGAGGTCACAGATACGCAGTATTTT

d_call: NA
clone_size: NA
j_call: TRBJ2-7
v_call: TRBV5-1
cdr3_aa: CASSLQGSSYEQYF
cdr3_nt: TGCGCCAGCAGCCTGCAGGGGAGCTCCTACGAGCAGTACTTC

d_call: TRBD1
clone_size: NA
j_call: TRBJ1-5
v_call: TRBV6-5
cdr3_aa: CASSSDRGSNQPQHF
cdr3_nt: TGTGCCAGCAGTTCCGACAGGGGAAGCAATCAGCCCCAGCATTTT

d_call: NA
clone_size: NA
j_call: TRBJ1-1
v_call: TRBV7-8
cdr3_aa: CASSRQGNTEAFF
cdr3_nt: TGTGCCAGCAGCCGTCAGGGGAACACTGAAGCTTTCTTT

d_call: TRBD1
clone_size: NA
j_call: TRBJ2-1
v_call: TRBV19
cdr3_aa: CASSRTGGYNEQFF
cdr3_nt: TGTGCCAGTAGTCGGACAGGGGGCTATAATGAGCAGTTCTTC

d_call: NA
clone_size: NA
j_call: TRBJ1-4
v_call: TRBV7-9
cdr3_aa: CASSPGAANEKLFF
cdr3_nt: TGTGCCAGCAGCCCAGGGGCCGCTAATGAAAAACTGTTTTTT

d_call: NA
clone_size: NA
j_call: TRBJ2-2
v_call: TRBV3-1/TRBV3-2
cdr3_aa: CASSQVGQGGELFF
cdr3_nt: TGTGCCAGCAGCCAAGTGGGGCAGGGCGGGGAGCTGTTTTTT

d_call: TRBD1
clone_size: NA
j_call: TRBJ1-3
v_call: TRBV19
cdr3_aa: CASTLRDRRNTIYF
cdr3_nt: TGTGCCAGTACCCTCCGGGACAGGAGGAACACCATATATTTT

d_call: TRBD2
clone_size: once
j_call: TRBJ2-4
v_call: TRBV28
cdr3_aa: CASSRTRDYGRNIQYF
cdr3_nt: TGTGCCAGCAGTCGCACGAGGGACTACGGGAGAAACATTCAGTACTTC

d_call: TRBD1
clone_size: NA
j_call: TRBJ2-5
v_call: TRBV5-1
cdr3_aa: CASRSGTEETQYF
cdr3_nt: TGCGCCAGCAGGTCCGGGACAGAAGAGACCCAGTACTTC

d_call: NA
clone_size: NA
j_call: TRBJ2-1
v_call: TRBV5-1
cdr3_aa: CASSLALDNEQFF
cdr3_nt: TGCGCCAGCAGCTTGGCCCTCGACAATGAGCAGTTCTTC

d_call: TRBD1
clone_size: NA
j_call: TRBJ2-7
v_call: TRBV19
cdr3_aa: CASSPRTGESYEQYF
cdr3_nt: TGTGCCAGTAGTCCGCGGACAGGGGAATCCTACGAGCAGTACTTC

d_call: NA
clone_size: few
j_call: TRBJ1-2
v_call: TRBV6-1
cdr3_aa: CASSEGGGYGYTF
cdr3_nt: TGTGCCAGCAGTGAAGGGGGCGGCTATGGCTACACCTTC

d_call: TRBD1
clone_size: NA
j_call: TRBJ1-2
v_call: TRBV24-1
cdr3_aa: CATSDTSGTGNGYTF
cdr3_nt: TGTGCCACCAGTGATACGTCCGGGACAGGGAATGGCTACACCTTC

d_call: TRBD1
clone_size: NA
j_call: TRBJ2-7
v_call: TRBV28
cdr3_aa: CASTPQGTVREQYF
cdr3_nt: TGTGCCAGCACGCCCCAGGGGACAGTGAGAGAGCAGTACTTC

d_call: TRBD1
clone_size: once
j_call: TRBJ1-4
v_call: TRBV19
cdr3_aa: CASSILRDRAGEKLFF
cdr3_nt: TGTGCCAGTAGTATCCTTAGGGACAGAGCAGGGGAAAAACTGTTTTTT

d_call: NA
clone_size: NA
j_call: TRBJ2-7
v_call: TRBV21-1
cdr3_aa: CASSKALRSWGDRARYF
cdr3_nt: TGTGCCAGCAGCAAAGCGCTGCGGAGTTGGGGGGACCGTGCCCGGTACTTC